Listed here are 4 T cell receptor beta chains from one sample, sequenced in a study of CD8+ T cells in alopecia areata. Reverse transcribed after extraction, RNA yielded cDNA as the sequencing template. Using immunoSEQ multiplex PCR, the repertoire was profiled, and TCRdb retains in-frame clones only, with some absent. The sample consists of about 200,000 clones, 55% to 70% of them appearing once. Noted treatment: oral pan-JAK inhibitor, 5-10 mg twice daily. The input for sequencing was CD4+ T cells sorted from blood, taken at week 24, from a patient treated with tofacitinib. The origin of the receptors is a human donor with alopecia areata.

The gene calls are TRBV29-1 and TRBJ1-3, with a possible D match to TRBD1 (6 bases). Germline CDR1 SQVTM, CDR2 ANQGSEA. V was clipped by 4 bases and J by 3 bases, with 7 bases between them. The CDR3 has 12 amino acids. The CDR3 nucleotides read TGCAGCGTTGCAGGGGATGGAAACACCATATATTTT. This encodes CSVAGDGNTIYF.

This clone appeared a few times. The rearrangement links TRBV30 to TRBJ2-3, with D possibly TRBD2 on 6 matching bases. Trimming cost V 8 bases and J 6 bases, with 24 bases left between them. Germline assignment: CDR1 GTSNPN and CDR2 SVGIG (reference sequence). The CDR3 is made up of 15 amino acids. The CDR3: CALSNRGGRRDTQYF. Written as DNA, the CDR3 is TGTGCCCTGAGTAATAGGGGAGGAAGGCGGGATACGCAGTATTTT.

The table lists this clone with a few counts. V and J are TRBV7-2 and TRBJ1-4; 8 bases align to TRBD1. V was clipped by 5 bases and J by 7 bases; unmatched bases: 6. The CDR3 spans 14 residues. Per germline, CDR1 SGHTA and CDR2 FQGNSA. This chain's CDR3 is CASSVTGEFEKLFF. The CDR3, as DNA: TGTGCCAGCAGCGTGACAGGGGAATTTGAAAAACTGTTTTTT.

The chain links TRBV5-4 to TRBJ2-7, with 8 bases aligning to TRBD1. The junction had 12 bases not matched to a gene; V was cut back by 4 bases and J by 6 bases. Germline CDR1 and CDR2: SGHNT and YYREEE (reference sequence). There are 15 residues in the CDR3. Written as DNA, the CDR3 is TGTGCCAGCAGCCCAGAATGGCAGGGGGCGGGCGAGCAGTACTTC. Amino acid sequence: CASSPEWQGAGEQYF.